A single TCR beta chain is shown here with its context. The protocol was immunoSEQ multiplex PCR, while the TCRdb copy is restricted to in-frame clones and leaves out a portion. The repertoire includes under 50,000 clones, 82% of them detected once, and approximately 8.1% sits in the top ten. The sample is drawn from a study of OX40 agonist ivuxolimab in advanced cancers. Study background: Prior anti-PD-1, anti-PD-L1 or anti-CTLA-4 therapy did not bar entry, and about 40% had some.

Per the germline V gene, CDR1 is SGHRS and CDR2 is YFSETQ. V shed 3 bases and J 3 bases; nucleotides not matched to a gene: 12. This CDR3 region has 16 residues. V is TRBV5-1 and J is TRBJ2-7; 7 nucleotides line up with TRBD1. Sequencing used CD4+ or CD8+ T cells sorted from blood, obtained in a trial of the OX40 agonist ivuxolimab. The clonotype was recovered from an adult with an advanced solid tumor such as melanoma, head and neck, liver or kidney cancer. Here the CDR3 DNA reads TGCGCCAGCAGCTCAGGCAACAGTCAGGGGGACTACGAGCAGTACTTC. This gives the protein CASSSGNSQGDYEQYF.